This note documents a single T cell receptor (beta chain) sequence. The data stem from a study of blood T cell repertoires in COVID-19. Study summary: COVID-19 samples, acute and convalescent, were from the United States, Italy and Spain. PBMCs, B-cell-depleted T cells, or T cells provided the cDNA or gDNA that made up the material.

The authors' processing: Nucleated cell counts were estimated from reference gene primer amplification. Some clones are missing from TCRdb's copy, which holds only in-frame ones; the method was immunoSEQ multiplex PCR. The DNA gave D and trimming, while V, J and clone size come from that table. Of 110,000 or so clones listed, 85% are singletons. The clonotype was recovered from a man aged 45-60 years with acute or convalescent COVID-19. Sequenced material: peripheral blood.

This CDR3 is CASSQTTGGGEKLFF. The CDR3, as DNA: TGTGCCAGCAGCCAGACGACAGGGGGAGGTGAAAAACTGTTTTTT. The chain links TRBV11-2 to TRBJ1-4, with 9 positions matching TRBD1. The ends lost 5 bases at V and 7 bases at J; junction bases unmatched: 8. The CDR3 has 15 residues. Germline assignment: CDR1 SGHAT and CDR2 FQNNGV.